Each of the 5 T cell receptor beta chains below was sequenced from the same sample in a study of T cell responses to AZD1222 COVID-19 vaccine. Assay used: immunoSEQ multiplex PCR; TCRdb lists only in-frame clones, some missing. The sample yields approximately 82,000 clones, approximately 90% seen once. The specimen was peripheral blood, collected 28 days after the second AZD1222 dose. Every receptor here comes from an adult who received the AZD1222 COVID-19 vaccine.

The V and J genes are TRBV7-2 and TRBJ2-3; TRBD2 might be the D (7 bases). Trimming shortened V by 0 bases and J by 4 bases, and 14 bases separated the two germline ends. The length of the CDR3 is 16 residues. CDR1 and CDR2 from the germline V gene are SGHTA and FQGNSA. The CDR3 sequence is CASSLAGGPGSDTQYF. CDR3 nucleotide sequence: TGTGCCAGCAGCTTAGCGGGGGGGCCAGGTTCAGATACGCAGTATTTT.

The chain uses TRBV5-1 and TRBJ1-1; D not certain. Germline lookup yields CDR1 SGHRS and CDR2 YFSETQ. This CDR3 comprises 15 residues. The V gene lost 1 base and the J gene lost 1 base, with 11 bases spanning the gap. The CDR3 region has the DNA TGCGCCAGCAGCTTGAGAACTTTCGAGAACACTGAAGCTTTCTTT. It yields the protein CASSLRTFENTEAFF.

This clone is a singleton in its sample. The chain carries TRBV19 and TRBJ1-5; tentatively, D is TRBD1 (5 bases). Trimming cost V 6 bases and J 6 bases, with 18 bases left between them. CDR1 and CDR2 (germline): LNHDA, SQIVND (reference sequence). CDR3 size: 15 residues. DNA for the CDR3: TGTGCCAGTAGGACCCTGACAGACGTGGGTCAGCCCCAGCATTTT. Translation gives CASRTLTDVGQPQHF.

The rearrangement joins TRBV19 to TRBJ1-4, with 7 bases matching TRBD1. Germline values: CDR1 LNHDA, CDR2 SQIVND (reference sequence). V was clipped by 5 bases and J by 8 bases; unmatched bases: 8. The CDR3 is 14 residues long. CDR3 in amino acids: CASSYRGFGEKLFF. The CDR3 DNA reads TGTGCCAGTAGTTACAGGGGTTTTGGCGAAAAACTGTTTTTT.

The chain joins TRBV7-8 to TRBJ2-1, with 8 bases lining up with TRBD2. Germline loops: CDR1 SGHVS, CDR2 FQNEAQ. This CDR3 is 16 amino acids long. The trim removed 5 bases at V and 0 bases at J, leaving 6 bases unmatched. CDR3 sequence: CASSEERGRSYNEQFF. The CDR3 DNA is TGTGCCAGCAGCGAAGAGCGGGGGCGCTCCTACAATGAGCAGTTCTTC.